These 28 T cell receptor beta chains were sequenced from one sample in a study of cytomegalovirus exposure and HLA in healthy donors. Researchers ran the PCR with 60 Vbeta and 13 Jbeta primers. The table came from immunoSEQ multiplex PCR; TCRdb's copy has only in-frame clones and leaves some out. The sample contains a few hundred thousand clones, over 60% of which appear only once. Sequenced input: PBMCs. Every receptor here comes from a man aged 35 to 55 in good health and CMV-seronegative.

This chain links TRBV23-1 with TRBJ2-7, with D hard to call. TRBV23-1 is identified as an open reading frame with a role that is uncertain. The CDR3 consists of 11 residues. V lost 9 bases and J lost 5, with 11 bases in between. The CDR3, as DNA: TGCGCCAGACCGAATGGCAACGAGCAGTACTTC. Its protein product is CARPNGNEQYF.

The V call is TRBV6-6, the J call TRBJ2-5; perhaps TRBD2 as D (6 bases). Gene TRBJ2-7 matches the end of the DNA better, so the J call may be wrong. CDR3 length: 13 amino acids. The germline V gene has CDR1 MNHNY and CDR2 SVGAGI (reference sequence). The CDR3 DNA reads TGTGCCAGCAGTTACTCGGACTATGGCGAGCAGTACTTC. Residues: CASSYSDYGEQYF.

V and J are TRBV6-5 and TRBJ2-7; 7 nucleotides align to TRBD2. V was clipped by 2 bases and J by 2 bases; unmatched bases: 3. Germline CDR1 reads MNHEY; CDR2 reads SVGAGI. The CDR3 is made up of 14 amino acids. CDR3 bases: TGTGCCAGCAGTTACAACCGGGAGGCCTACGAGCAGTACTTC. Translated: CASSYNREAYEQYF.

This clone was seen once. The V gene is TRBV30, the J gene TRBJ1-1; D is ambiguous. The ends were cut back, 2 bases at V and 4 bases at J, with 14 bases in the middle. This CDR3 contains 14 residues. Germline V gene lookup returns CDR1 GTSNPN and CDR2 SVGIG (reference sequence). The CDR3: CAWSRGIIFTEAFF. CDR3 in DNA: TGTGCCTGGAGTAGAGGGATTATATTCACTGAAGCTTTCTTT.

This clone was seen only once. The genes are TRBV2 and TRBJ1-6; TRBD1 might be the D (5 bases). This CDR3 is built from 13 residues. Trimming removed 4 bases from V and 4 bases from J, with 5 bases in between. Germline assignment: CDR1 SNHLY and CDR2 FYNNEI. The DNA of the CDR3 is TGTGCCAGCAGTGGACAGTATAATTCACCCCTCCACTTT. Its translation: CASSGQYNSPLHF.

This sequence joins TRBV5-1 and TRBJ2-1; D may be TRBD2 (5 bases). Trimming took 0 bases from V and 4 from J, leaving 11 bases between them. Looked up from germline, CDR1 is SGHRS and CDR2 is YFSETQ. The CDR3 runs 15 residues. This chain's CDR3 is CASSLAGETYNEQFF. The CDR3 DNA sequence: TGCGCCAGCAGCTTGGCCGGGGAGACTTACAATGAGCAGTTCTTC.

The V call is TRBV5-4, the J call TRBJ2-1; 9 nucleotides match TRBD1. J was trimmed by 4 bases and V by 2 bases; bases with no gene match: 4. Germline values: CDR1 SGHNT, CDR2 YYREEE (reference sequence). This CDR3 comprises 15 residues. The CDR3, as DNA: TGTGCCAGCAGCTTACAGGGGGCCTTGTACAATGAGCAGTTCTTC. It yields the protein CASSLQGALYNEQFF.

The CDR3 region has the DNA TGTGCCAGCAAAACAGGGGATAGCAATCAGCCCCAGCATTTT. Its protein product is CASKTGDSNQPQHF. The V and J genes are TRBV27 and TRBJ1-5; 7 nucleotides align to TRBD1. J gave up 0 bases and V 7 bases, and 3 bases lay outside the gene matches. The length of the CDR3 is 14 residues. Per germline, CDR1 MNHEY and CDR2 SMNVEV (reference sequence).

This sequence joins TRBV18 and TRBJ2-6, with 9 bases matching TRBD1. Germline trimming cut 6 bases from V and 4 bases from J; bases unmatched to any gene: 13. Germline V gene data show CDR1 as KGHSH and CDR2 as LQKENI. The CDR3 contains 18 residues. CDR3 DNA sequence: TGTGCCAGCTCGCCGTCACGGACAGGGGCCCTAGGGGCCAACGTCCTGACTTTC. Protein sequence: CASSPSRTGALGANVLTF.

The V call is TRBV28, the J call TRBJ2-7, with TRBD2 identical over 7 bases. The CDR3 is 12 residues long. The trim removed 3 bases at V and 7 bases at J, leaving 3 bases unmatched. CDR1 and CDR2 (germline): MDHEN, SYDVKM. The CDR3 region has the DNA TGTGCCAGCAGTTTGACTAGCCTAGAGCAGTACTTC. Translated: CASSLTSLEQYF.

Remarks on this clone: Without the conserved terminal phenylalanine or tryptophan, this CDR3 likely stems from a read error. For the CDR3, the DNA is TGTGCCAGCAGCCGCCGTCCGGGACAGGGCGACGAGCAGTACCTC. Residues: CASSRRPGQGDEQYL. The J gene is TRBJ2-7, the V gene TRBV28; 9 bases are shared with TRBD1. CDR3 length: 15 residues. The V gene end was trimmed by 6 bases and the J gene end by 5 bases; junction bases not matched to a gene: 11. CDR1 and CDR2 (germline): MDHEN, SYDVKM.

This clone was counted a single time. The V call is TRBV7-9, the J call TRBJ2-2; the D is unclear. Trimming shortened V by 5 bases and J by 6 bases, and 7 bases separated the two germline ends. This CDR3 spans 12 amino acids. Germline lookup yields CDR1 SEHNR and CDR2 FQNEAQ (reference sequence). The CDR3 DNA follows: TGTGCCAGCAGCCCTCCCGCCGGGGAGCTGTTTTTT. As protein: CASSPPAGELFF.

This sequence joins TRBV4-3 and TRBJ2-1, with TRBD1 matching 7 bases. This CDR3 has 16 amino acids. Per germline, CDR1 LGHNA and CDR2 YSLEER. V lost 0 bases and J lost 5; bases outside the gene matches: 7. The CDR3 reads CASSQDLGQSHNEQFF. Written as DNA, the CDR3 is TGCGCCAGCAGCCAAGATCTGGGACAGAGCCACAATGAGCAGTTCTTC.

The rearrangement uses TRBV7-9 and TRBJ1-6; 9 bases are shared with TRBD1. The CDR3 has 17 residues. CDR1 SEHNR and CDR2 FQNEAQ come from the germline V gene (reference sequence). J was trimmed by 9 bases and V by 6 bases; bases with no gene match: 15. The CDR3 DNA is TGTGCCAGCAGTTTTAGTTTCTCCGGGACAGGGTCTTCACCCCTCCACTTT. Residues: CASSFSFSGTGSSPLHF.

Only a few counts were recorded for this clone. CDR3 nucleotide sequence: TGTGCCAGCAGCGTAGCGGCTAGTGCAGATACGCAGTATTTT. This encodes CASSVAASADTQYF. The gene calls are TRBV9 and TRBJ2-3; D is unresolved. Germline CDR1 SGDLS, CDR2 YYNGEE. The CDR3 is 14 amino acids. V was clipped by 0 bases and J by 4 bases, with 9 bases between them.

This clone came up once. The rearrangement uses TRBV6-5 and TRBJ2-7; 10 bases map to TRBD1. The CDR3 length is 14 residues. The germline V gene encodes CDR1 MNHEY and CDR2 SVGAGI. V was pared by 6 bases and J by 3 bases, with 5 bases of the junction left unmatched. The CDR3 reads CASSPGQGIYEQYF. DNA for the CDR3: TGTGCCAGCAGCCCGGGACAGGGGATCTACGAGCAGTACTTC.

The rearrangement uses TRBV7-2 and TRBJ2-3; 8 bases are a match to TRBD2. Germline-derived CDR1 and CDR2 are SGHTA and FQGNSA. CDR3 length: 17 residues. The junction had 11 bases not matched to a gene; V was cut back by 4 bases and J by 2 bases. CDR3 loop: CASSSLIIAGITDTQYF. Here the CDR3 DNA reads TGTGCCAGCAGCTCCCTTATAATAGCGGGAATCACAGATACGCAGTATTTT.

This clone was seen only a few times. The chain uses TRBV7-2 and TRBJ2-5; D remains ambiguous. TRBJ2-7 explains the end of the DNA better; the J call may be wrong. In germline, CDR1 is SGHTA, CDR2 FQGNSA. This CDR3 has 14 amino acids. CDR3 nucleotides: TGTGCCAGCAGCTTAGCGATTTTCCCCTACGAGCAGTACTTC. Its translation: CASSLAIFPYEQYF.

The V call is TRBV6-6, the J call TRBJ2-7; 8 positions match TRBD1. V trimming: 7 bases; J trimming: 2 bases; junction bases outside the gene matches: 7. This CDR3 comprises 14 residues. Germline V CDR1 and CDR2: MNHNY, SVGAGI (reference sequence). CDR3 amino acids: CASTLDRAAYEQYF. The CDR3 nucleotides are TGTGCCAGCACCTTGGACAGGGCCGCCTACGAGCAGTACTTC.

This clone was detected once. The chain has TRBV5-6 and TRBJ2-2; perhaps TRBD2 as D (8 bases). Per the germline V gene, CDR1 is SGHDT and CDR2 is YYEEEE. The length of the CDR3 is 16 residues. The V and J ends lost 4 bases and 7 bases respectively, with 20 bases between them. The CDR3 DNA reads TGTGCCAGCAGCCCCAGGGGGACTAGGGCGGTCGGGGAGCTGTTTTTT. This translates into CASSPRGTRAVGELFF.

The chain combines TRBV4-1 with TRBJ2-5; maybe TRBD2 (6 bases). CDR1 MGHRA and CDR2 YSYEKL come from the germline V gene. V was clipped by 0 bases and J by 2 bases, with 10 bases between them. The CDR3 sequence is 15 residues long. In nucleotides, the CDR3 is TGCGCCAGCAGCCAAGACGGAGGGAAACAAGAGACCCAGTACTTC. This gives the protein CASSQDGGKQETQYF.

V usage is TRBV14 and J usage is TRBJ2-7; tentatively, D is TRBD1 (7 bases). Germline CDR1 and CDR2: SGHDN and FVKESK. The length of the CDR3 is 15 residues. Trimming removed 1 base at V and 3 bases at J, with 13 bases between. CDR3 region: CASSQGAGQFYEQYF. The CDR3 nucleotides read TGTGCCAGCAGCCAAGGGGCGGGACAGTTCTACGAGCAGTACTTC.

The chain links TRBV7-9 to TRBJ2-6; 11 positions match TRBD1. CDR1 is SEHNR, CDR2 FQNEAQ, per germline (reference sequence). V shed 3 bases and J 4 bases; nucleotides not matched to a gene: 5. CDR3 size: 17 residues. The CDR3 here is CASSFWDRGSGANVLTF. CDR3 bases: TGTGCCAGCAGCTTTTGGGACAGGGGGTCCGGGGCCAACGTCCTGACTTTC. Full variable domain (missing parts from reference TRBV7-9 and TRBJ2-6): DTGVSQNPRHKITKRGQNVTFRCDPISEHNRLYWYRQTLGQGPEFLTYFQNEAQLEKSRLLSDRFSAERPKGSFSTLEIQRTEQGDSAMYLCASSFWDRGSGANVLTFGAGSRLTVL.

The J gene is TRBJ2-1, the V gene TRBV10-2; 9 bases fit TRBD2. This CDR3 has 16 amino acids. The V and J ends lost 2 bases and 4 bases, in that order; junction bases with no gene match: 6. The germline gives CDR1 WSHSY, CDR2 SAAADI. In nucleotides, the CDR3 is TGCGCCAGCAGTGAGGCCACTGCGGGAGGGTACAATGAGCAGTTCTTC. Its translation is CASSEATAGGYNEQFF.

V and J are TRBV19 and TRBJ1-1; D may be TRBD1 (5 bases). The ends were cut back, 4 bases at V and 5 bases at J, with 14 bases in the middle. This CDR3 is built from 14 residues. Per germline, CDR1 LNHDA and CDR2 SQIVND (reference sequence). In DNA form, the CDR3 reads TGTGCCAGTAGTAGAGCCCAGGGTAAGACTGAAGCTTTCTTT. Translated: CASSRAQGKTEAFF.

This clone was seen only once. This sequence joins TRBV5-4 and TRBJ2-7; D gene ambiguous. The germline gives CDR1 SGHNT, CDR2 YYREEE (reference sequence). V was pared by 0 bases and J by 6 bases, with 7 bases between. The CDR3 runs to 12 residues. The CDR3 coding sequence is TGTGCCAGCAGCTTGGAGAGATTCGAGCAGTACTTC. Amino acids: CASSLERFEQYF.

CDR3 in amino acids: CASSLEASGRYQGEQFF. For the CDR3, the DNA is TGCGCCAGCAGCTTGGAAGCTAGCGGGAGATATCAGGGTGAGCAGTTCTTC. This sequence joins TRBV5-1 and TRBJ2-1, with 10 bases that match TRBD2. V was clipped by 0 bases and J by 9 bases; unmatched bases: 12. Germline lookup yields CDR1 SGHRS and CDR2 YFSETQ. The CDR3 extends over 17 amino acids.

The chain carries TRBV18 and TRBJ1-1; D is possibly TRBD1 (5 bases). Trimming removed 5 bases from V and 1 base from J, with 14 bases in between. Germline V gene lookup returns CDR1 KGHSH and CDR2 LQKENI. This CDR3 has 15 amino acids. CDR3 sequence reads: CASSTSIQGNTEAFF. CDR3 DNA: TGTGCCAGCTCAACGTCAATTCAGGGGAACACTGAAGCTTTCTTT.